This TCR beta chain was profiled in a study of cytomegalovirus exposure and HLA in healthy donors. This CDR3 has 15 residues. With 5 bases clipped from V and 4 bases from J, the junction kept 4 bases outside the gene matches. Germline values: CDR1 SNHLY, CDR2 FYNNEI. The PCR ran on 60 Vbeta and 13 Jbeta primers. Here immunoSEQ multiplex PCR was the method, and the copy in TCRdb shows in-frame clones only, minus some. The profile shows fewer than 200,000 clones, approximately 84% of them singletons. This clonotype was obtained from a girl younger than two in good health and CMV-seronegative. This rearrangement joins TRBV2 to TRBJ1-4; 10 bases fit TRBD1. The material sequenced was PBMCs. The CDR3 loop reads CASSQTGGRNEKLFF. The CDR3 region has the DNA TGTGCCAGCAGTCAGACAGGGGGCCGTAATGAAAAACTGTTTTTT.